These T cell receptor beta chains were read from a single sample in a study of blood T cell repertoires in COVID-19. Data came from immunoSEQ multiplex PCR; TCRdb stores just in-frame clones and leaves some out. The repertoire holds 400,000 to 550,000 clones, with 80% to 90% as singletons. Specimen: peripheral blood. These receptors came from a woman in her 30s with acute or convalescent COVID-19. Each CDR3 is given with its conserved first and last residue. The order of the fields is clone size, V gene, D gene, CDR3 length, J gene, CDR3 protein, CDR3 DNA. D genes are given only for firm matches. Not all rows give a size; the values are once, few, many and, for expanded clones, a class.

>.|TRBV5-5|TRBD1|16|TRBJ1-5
CALGTGNLYSNQPQHF
TGTGCTTTAGGGACAGGTAACCTTTATAGCAATCAGCCCCAGCATTTT
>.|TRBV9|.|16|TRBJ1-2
CASSAQQGPLLNGYTF
TGTGCCAGCAGCGCTCAACAGGGCCCCCTGTTAAATGGCTACACCTTC
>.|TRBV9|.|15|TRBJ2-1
CASSVQGYSYNEQFF
TGTGCCAGCAGCGTACAGGGATACTCCTACAATGAGCAGTTCTTC
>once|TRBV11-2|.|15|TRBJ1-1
CASSSIQGRLTEAFF
TGTGCCAGCAGCTCGATACAGGGAAGATTGACTGAAGCTTTCTTT
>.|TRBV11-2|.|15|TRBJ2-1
CASSFGASTYNEQFF
TGTGCCAGCAGCTTTGGGGCGTCCACCTACAATGAGCAGTTCTTC
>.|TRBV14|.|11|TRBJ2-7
CASSPGYEQYF
TGTGCCAGCAGCCCGGGCTACGAGCAGTACTTC
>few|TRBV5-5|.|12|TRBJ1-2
CASSFWQDGYTF
TGTGCCAGCAGCTTTTGGCAGGATGGCTACACCTTC
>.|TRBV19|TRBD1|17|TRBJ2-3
CASSIGTGDPSTDTQYF
TGTGCCAGTAGTATAGGAACAGGGGACCCTAGCACAGATACGCAGTATTTT
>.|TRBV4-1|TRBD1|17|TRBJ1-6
CASSQGQGLSYNSPLHF
TGCGCCAGCAGCCAGGGACAGGGGTTGAGTTATAATTCACCCCTCCACTTT
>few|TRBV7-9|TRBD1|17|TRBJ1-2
CASSLPMGQGASYGYTF
TGTGCCAGCAGCTTGCCGATGGGACAGGGGGCGAGTTATGGCTACACCTTC
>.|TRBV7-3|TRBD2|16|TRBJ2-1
CASTLGTSGGREEQFF
TGTGCCAGCACCCTGGGGACTAGCGGGGGCCGTGAGGAGCAGTTCTTC
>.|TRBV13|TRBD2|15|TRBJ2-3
CASSFQRGMGDTQYF
TGTGCCAGCAGCTTTCAGCGGGGGATGGGGGATACGCAGTATTTT
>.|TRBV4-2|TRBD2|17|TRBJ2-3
CASSQGEGPPSTDTQYF
TGTGCCAGCAGCCAAGGGGAGGGCCCCCCTAGCACAGATACGCAGTATTTT
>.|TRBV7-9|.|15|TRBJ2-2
CASSFGSQVPGELFF
TGTGCCAGCAGCTTCGGGTCCCAAGTACCCGGGGAGCTGTTTTTT
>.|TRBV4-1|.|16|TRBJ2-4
CASSQTDEGTKNIQYF
TGCGCCAGCAGCCAGACAGACGAAGGGACCAAAAACATTCAGTACTTC